The present T cell receptor beta chain was sequenced within a study of blood T cell repertoires in COVID-19. TCRdb's table, derived via immunoSEQ multiplex PCR, lists solely in-frame clones and lacks some. The table lists 100,000 to 150,000 clones, about 82% of them singletons, with over 4.5% in the top ten. V lost 7 bases to trimming and J lost 8 bases; unmatched junction nucleotides: 15. CDR1 is SGHRS and CDR2 is YFSETQ in the germline V gene. CDR3 size: 15 residues. Sequenced material: peripheral blood. The receptor was derived from a human donor in a cohort sampled during active COVID-19. The chain uses TRBV5-1 and TRBJ2-1; 7 bases line up with TRBD2. For the CDR3, the DNA is TGCGCCAGCTCCCTGTCTAGCGGAGCGGGCGATGAGCAGTTCTTC. Protein sequence: CASSLSSGAGDEQFF.